This T cell receptor beta chain was captured in a study of blood T cell repertoires in COVID-19. Germline V gene data show CDR1 as MNHNS and CDR2 as SASEGT. The CDR3 length is 17 residues. Between the trimmed V and J ends, which lost 4 bases and 0 bases, there was a span of 13 bases. Profiled with immunoSEQ multiplex PCR; TCRdb holds only in-frame clones, not every one. Of some 220,000 clones in the sample, 85% were seen once. The chain joins TRBV6-1 to TRBJ2-6; no reliable D call. Sequenced sample: peripheral blood. This TCR came from a man over 45 with COVID-19, enrolled during active disease. In nucleotides, the CDR3 is TGTGCCAGCAGTGCGGCAGGCTTAGTCTCTGGGGCCAACGTCCTGACTTTC. This gives the protein CASSAAGLVSGANVLTF.